Listed below are T cell receptor beta chains from one sample, sequenced in a study of blood T cell repertoires in COVID-19. Produced via immunoSEQ multiplex PCR; TCRdb's table is partial and in-frame only. Found here are about 120,000 clones, 75% to 90% of them singletons; the top ten hold 6.5% to 8.5%. What was sequenced was peripheral blood. These receptors were obtained from a human donor in a cohort sampled during active COVID-19. CDR3s include the opening cysteine and the closing phenylalanine or tryptophan. Clone size is not always given. Where it is, it says once, few, many or a class for expanded clones.

clone_size j_call v_call cdr3_aa
. TRBJ2-5 TRBV19 CASSLTGVQETQYF
once TRBJ1-2 TRBV25-1 CASSEFRVSAYTF
. TRBJ1-2 TRBV7-9 CASSNGQTGSRGYTF
. TRBJ2-7 TRBV7-8 CASSEDRLYEQYF
. TRBJ2-7 TRBV27 CASSSNGLAGGPSEQYF
. TRBJ2-1 TRBV7-9 CASSPGWQGAKGKQFF
once TRBJ2-3 TRBV4-2 CASSQSSGYTDTQYF
. TRBJ1-6 TRBV5-6 CASSLGQGSYNSPLHF
. TRBJ2-1 TRBV5-6 CASSHRGRDEQFF
. TRBJ2-1 TRBV12-3/TRBV12-4 CASSSGSGYEQFF
. TRBJ2-3 TRBV28 CASSWTGVDTQYF
once TRBJ1-6 TRBV6-5 CASSYKRSSYNSPLHF
. TRBJ2-7 TRBV2 CASSGQRNVYEQYF
. TRBJ1-4 TRBV14 CASSRDRGNEKLFF
. TRBJ2-2 TRBV4-2 CASSQDTGTGELFF
. TRBJ2-1 TRBV2 CASNFGLGLAGGNEQFF
. TRBJ2-3 TRBV7-7 CASSLGQGILDTQYF
. TRBJ2-1 TRBV5-6 CASSSHGTFYNEQFF
. TRBJ1-5 TRBV6-6 CASSYSVRYSNQPQHF
. TRBJ1-2 TRBV7-9 CASSLLTGRGDGYTF
. TRBJ2-7 TRBV11-3 CASSQAGLNSYEQYF
. TRBJ1-1 TRBV28 CASRQELLKTEAFF
. TRBJ2-7 TRBV27 CASSLSMPVPYEQYF
. TRBJ1-1 TRBV7-3 CASSAQGADTEAFF
. TRBJ2-1 TRBV18 CASSPSLAGLYNEQFF
. TRBJ2-7 TRBV4-2 CASSQEGLHPSSYEQYF
. TRBJ2-7 TRBV5-1 CASSLGGVSYEQYF
. TRBJ1-1 TRBV6-5 CASSPGEALNTEAFF
once TRBJ2-3 TRBV28 CASSLPGLAGASSTDTQYF
few TRBJ2-2 TRBV6-5 CASSRGALGTGELFF
. TRBJ2-7 TRBV11-2 CASSLQPRAYEQYF
once TRBJ1-2 TRBV27 CASSSLGGSGYTF